Listed below are T cell receptor beta chains from one sample, sequenced in a study of PD-1 blockade in classical Hodgkin lymphoma. The repertoire was sequenced with immunoSEQ multiplex PCR; TCRdb's copy has only in-frame clones and lacks some. The table includes roughly 9,100 clones, about 79% detected once. The material was CD4+ T cells from blood, obtained at baseline. The receptor set was obtained from a human donor with classical Hodgkin lymphoma. Both conserved end residues are part of each CDR3. The D gene is left open where the match is weak. Expanded clones get a size class; other rows say once, few or many, or leave the size out.

d_gene: TRBD2; v_gene: TRBV6-1; abundance: .; j_gene: TRBJ2-3; CDR3aa: CASSEGLAGGVDTQYF; CDR3nt: TGTGCCAGCAGTGAAGGACTAGCGGGAGGTGTGGATACGCAGTATTTT
d_gene: .; v_gene: TRBV18; abundance: .; j_gene: TRBJ1-1; CDR3aa: CASSGYRGTEAFF; CDR3nt: TGTGCCAGTTCGGGTTATAGGGGCACTGAAGCTTTCTTT
d_gene: TRBD2; v_gene: TRBV14; abundance: .; j_gene: TRBJ2-3; CDR3aa: CASSQGRTSRADTQYF; CDR3nt: TGTGCCAGCAGCCAGGGCCGGACTAGCCGAGCAGATACGCAGTATTTT
d_gene: .; v_gene: TRBV7-9; abundance: .; j_gene: TRBJ2-1; CDR3aa: CASRPYDLDEQFF; CDR3nt: TGTGCCAGCAGACCTTACGACCTGGATGAGCAGTTCTTC
d_gene: .; v_gene: TRBV5-1; abundance: .; j_gene: TRBJ2-2; CDR3aa: CASRQFTGELFF; CDR3nt: TGCGCCAGCAGACAGTTCACCGGGGAGCTGTTTTTT
d_gene: .; v_gene: TRBV30; abundance: .; j_gene: TRBJ2-7; CDR3aa: CASRWKDYYEQYF; CDR3nt: TGTGCCTCCCGATGGAAGGACTACTACGAGCAGTACTTC
d_gene: TRBD2; v_gene: TRBV9; abundance: .; j_gene: TRBJ2-3; CDR3aa: CASSPASGIARTDTQYF; CDR3nt: TGTGCCAGCAGCCCGGCTAGCGGGATCGCACGCACAGATACGCAGTATTTT
d_gene: TRBD2; v_gene: TRBV7-9; abundance: .; j_gene: TRBJ2-7; CDR3aa: CASSLSGLVEQYF; CDR3nt: TGTGCCAGCAGTTTATCGGGACTAGTCGAGCAGTACTTC
d_gene: .; v_gene: TRBV18; abundance: .; j_gene: TRBJ1-2; CDR3aa: CASSPSGRNYGYTF; CDR3nt: TGTGCCAGCTCACCGTCGGGACGGAACTATGGCTACACCTTC
d_gene: .; v_gene: TRBV5-1; abundance: .; j_gene: TRBJ1-2; CDR3aa: CASSLGQGAYGYTF; CDR3nt: TGCGCCAGCAGCTTGGGGCAGGGAGCCTATGGCTACACCTTC
d_gene: TRBD2; v_gene: TRBV5-6; abundance: .; j_gene: TRBJ2-3; CDR3aa: CASSSELGTSGRWTDTQYF; CDR3nt: TGTGCCAGCAGCAGCGAACTAGGGACTAGCGGGAGGTGGACAGATACGCAGTATTTT
d_gene: .; v_gene: TRBV2; abundance: .; j_gene: TRBJ2-1; CDR3aa: CASGTGDINEQFF; CDR3nt: TGTGCCAGCGGGACTGGTGATATCAATGAGCAGTTCTTC
d_gene: .; v_gene: TRBV5-1; abundance: few; j_gene: TRBJ1-3; CDR3aa: CASSPQAPPGNTIYF; CDR3nt: TGCGCCAGCAGCCCTCAAGCTCCCCCTGGAAACACCATATATTTT
d_gene: TRBD1; v_gene: TRBV7-2; abundance: .; j_gene: TRBJ2-5; CDR3aa: CATGQGVETQYF; CDR3nt: TGTGCCACGGGCCAGGGGGTGGAGACCCAGTACTTC
d_gene: .; v_gene: TRBV5-5; abundance: .; j_gene: TRBJ2-3; CDR3aa: CASSPGVGLQITDTQYF; CDR3nt: TGTGCCAGCAGCCCTGGTGTCGGACTCCAGATCACAGATACGCAGTATTTT
d_gene: .; v_gene: TRBV5-1; abundance: .; j_gene: TRBJ1-2; CDR3aa: CASSLGRWGADYGYTF; CDR3nt: TGCGCCAGCAGCTTGGGTCGGTGGGGCGCTGACTATGGCTACACCTTC
d_gene: .; v_gene: TRBV29-1; abundance: .; j_gene: TRBJ2-3; CDR3aa: CSVGQASIGDTQYF; CDR3nt: TGCAGCGTTGGGCAGGCGTCCATAGGAGATACGCAGTATTTT
d_gene: .; v_gene: TRBV11-2; abundance: .; j_gene: TRBJ1-1; CDR3aa: CASSLTGEQGTEAFF; CDR3nt: TGTGCCAGCAGCTTAACTGGAGAACAGGGCACTGAAGCTTTCTTT
d_gene: TRBD2; v_gene: TRBV7-2; abundance: .; j_gene: TRBJ2-3; CDR3aa: CASSFNSGRWADTQYF; CDR3nt: TGTGCCAGCAGCTTCAATAGCGGGAGGTGGGCAGATACGCAGTATTTT
d_gene: .; v_gene: TRBV6-1; abundance: .; j_gene: TRBJ2-7; CDR3aa: CASSESPDPFYEQYF; CDR3nt: TGTGCCAGCAGTGAAAGTCCAGACCCCTTCTACGAGCAGTACTTC
d_gene: .; v_gene: TRBV5-1; abundance: .; j_gene: TRBJ1-3; CDR3aa: CASSLGDVNTIYF; CDR3nt: TGCGCCAGCAGCTTGGGGGACGTAAACACCATATATTTT
d_gene: .; v_gene: TRBV6-1; abundance: .; j_gene: TRBJ2-3; CDR3aa: CASSGTPWALTDTQYF; CDR3nt: TGTGCCAGCAGTGGGACACCCTGGGCCCTCACAGATACGCAGTATTTT
d_gene: .; v_gene: TRBV28; abundance: few; j_gene: TRBJ1-4; CDR3aa: CASSLVQVGRIEKLFF; CDR3nt: TGTGCCAGCAGTTTGGTGCAAGTAGGGAGAATCGAAAAACTGTTTTTT
d_gene: .; v_gene: TRBV4-2; abundance: .; j_gene: TRBJ2-6; CDR3aa: CASSPGEYGANVLTF; CDR3nt: TGTGCCAGCAGCCCTGGAGAGTATGGGGCCAACGTCCTGACTTTC
d_gene: TRBD2; v_gene: TRBV7-7; abundance: once; j_gene: TRBJ2-5; CDR3aa: CASSALGGRAEETQYF; CDR3nt: TGTGCCAGCAGCGCCCTTGGCGGGAGGGCCGAGGAGACCCAGTACTTC
d_gene: .; v_gene: TRBV28; abundance: .; j_gene: TRBJ1-2; CDR3aa: CASRQYGYTF; CDR3nt: TGTGCCAGCAGGCAATATGGCTACACCTTC
d_gene: TRBD2; v_gene: TRBV4-2; abundance: .; j_gene: TRBJ2-7; CDR3aa: CASSQEGTSYEQYF; CDR3nt: TGTGCCAGCAGCCAAGAAGGGACTAGCTACGAGCAGTACTTC